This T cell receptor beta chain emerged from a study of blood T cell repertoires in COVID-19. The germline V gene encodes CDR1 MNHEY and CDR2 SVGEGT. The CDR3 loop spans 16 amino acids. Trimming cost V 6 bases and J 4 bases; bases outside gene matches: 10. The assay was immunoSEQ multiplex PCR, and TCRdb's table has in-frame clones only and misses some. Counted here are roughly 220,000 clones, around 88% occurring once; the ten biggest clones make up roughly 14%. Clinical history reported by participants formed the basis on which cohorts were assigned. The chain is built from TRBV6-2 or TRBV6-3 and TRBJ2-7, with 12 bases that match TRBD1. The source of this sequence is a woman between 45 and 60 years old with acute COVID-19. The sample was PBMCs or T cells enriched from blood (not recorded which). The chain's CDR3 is CASSGDRDRGPYEQYF. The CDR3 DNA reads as TGTGCCAGCAGCGGGGACCGGGACAGGGGGCCTTACGAGCAGTACTTC.